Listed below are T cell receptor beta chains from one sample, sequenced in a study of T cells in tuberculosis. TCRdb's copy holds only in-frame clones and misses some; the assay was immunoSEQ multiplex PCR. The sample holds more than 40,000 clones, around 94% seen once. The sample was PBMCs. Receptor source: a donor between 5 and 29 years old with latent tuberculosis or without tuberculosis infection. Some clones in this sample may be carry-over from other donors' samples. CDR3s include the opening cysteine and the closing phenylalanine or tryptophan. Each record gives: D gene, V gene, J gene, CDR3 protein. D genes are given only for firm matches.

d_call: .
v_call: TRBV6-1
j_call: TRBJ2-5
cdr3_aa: CASSEAWGLGQETQYF

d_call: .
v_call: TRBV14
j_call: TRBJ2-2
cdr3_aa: CASSQGSRGAGELFF

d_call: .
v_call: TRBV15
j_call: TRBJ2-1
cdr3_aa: CATSRGSAGPEEQFF

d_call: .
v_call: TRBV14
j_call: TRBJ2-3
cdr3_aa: CASSLKSLAAQYF

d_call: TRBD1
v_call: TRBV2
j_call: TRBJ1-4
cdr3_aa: CASRRTGRLFF

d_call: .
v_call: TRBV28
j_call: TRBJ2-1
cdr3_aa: CASSFQRLVYEQFF

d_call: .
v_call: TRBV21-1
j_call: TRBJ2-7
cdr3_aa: CASSPQGGTGGHEQYF

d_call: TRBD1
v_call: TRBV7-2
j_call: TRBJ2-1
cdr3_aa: CASSNYRGPDEQFF

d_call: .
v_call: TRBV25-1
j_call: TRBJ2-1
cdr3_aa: CASSESVGTPADEQFF

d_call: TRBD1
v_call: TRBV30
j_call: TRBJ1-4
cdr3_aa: CAWIPTGGAAEKLFF

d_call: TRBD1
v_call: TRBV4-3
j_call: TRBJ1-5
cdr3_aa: CASSQDGQDGQPQHF

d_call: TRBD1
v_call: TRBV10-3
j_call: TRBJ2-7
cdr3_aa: CAIRFDRGTEQYF

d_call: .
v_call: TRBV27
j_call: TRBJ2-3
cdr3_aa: CASSSTQELKQYF

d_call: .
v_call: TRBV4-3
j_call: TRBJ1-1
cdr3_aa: CASSQDRAGTEAFF

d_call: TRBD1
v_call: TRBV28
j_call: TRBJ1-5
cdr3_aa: CASSPTGGRNQPQHF

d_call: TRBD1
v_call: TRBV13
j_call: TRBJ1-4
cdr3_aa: CASSSLEQGSNEKLFF

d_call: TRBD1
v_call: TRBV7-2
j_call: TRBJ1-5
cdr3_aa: CASSLSGQGYQPQHF

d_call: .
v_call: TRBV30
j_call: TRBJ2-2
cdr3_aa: CAWSVLASGELFF

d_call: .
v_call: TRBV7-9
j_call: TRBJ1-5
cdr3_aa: CASSLQGQQPQHF

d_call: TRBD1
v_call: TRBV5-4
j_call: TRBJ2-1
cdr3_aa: CASSSTGSGNEQFF

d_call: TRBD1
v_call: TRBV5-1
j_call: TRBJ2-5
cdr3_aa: CASGQGSETQYF

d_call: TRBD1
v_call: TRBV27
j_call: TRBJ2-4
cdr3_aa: CATTGQKNIQYF

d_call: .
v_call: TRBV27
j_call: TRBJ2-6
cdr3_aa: CASGFKSGANVLTF

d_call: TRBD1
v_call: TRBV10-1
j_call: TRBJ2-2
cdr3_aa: CASSAGTGGTGELFF

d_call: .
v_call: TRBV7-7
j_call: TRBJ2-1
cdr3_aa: CASSPGVGAIEQFF

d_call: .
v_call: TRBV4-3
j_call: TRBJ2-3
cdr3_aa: CASSLAASSTDTQYF

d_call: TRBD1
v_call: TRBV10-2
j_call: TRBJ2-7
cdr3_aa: CASSDHHLGTGTYEQYF

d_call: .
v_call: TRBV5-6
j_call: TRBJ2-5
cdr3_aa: CASSFYGILETQYF

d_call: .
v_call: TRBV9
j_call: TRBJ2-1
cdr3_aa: CASSVPSGEQFF

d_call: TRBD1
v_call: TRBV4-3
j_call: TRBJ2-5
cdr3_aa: CASSREDRGIQETQYF

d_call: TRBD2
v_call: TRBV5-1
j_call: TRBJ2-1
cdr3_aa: CASSPPGLAGVSEQFF

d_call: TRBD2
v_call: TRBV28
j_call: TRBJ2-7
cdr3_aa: CASRGISGNSYEQYF

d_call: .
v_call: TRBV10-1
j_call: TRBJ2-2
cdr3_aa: CASSETRLNTGELFF

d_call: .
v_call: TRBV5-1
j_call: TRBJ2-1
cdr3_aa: CASEGGLGYNEQFF

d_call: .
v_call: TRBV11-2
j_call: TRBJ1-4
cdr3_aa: CASSLRGEEKLFF

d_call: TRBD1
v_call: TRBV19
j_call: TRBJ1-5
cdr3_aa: CASTKQGVSNQPQHF

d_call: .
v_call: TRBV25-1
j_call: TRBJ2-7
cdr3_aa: CASSRPGHFYEQYF

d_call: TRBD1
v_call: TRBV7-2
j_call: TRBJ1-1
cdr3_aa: CASSFLAGTGRSTEAFF

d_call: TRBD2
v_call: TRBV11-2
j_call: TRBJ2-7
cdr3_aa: CASSSGLAGNYEQYF

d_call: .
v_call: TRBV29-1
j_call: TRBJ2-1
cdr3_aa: CSGGEVQFF

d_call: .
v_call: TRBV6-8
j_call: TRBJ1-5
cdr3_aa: CASSYASTGGGPQHF

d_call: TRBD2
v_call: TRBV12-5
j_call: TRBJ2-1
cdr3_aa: CASGLVTSGRANEQFF

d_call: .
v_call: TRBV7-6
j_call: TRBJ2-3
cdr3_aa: CASSIYKGEDTDTQYF

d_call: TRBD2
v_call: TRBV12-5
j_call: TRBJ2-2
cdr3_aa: CASGFRTRERRTGELFF

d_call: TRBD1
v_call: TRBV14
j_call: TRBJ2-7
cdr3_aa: CASSQYLTGKPYEQYF

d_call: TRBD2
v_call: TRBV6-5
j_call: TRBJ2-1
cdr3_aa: CASSYVGLAGRDEQFF

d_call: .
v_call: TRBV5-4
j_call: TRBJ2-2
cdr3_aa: CASSFPGRKTGELFF

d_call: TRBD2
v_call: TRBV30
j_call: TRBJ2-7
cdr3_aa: CAWSAARTSGRIYEQYF

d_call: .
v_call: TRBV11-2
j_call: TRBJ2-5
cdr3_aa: CASSPLWAGTQETQYF

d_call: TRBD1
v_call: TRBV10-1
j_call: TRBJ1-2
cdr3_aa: CASSAGGRNYGYTF

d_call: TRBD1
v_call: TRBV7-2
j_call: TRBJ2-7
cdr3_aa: CASTVTGQRSYEQYF

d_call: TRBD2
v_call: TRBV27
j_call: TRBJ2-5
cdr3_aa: CASSFVLAGDGQETQYF

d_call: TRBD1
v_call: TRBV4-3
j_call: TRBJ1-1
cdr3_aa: CASSQGWGQVPSIGDTEAFF

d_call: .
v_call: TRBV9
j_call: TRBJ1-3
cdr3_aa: CASSPRQASSGNTIYF